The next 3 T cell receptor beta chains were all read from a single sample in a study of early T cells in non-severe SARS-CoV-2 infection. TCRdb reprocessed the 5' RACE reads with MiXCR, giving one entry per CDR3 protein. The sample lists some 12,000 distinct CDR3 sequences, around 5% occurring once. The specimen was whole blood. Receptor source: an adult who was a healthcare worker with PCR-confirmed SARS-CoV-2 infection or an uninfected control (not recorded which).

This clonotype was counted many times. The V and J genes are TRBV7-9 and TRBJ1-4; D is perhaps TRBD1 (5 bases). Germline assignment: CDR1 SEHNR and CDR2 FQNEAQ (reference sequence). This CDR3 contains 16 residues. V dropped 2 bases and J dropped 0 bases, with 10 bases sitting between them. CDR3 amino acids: CASSLTTGATNEKLFF. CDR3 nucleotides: TGTGCCAGCAGCTTAACCACAGGCGCAACTAATGAAAAACTGTTTTTT.

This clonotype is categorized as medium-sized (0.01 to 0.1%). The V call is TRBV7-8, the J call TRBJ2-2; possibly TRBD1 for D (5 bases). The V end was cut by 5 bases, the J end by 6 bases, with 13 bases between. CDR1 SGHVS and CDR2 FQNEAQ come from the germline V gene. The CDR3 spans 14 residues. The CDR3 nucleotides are TGTGCCAGCAGCCCAACCAGGGCCGCCGGGGAGCTGTTTTTT. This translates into CASSPTRAAGELFF.

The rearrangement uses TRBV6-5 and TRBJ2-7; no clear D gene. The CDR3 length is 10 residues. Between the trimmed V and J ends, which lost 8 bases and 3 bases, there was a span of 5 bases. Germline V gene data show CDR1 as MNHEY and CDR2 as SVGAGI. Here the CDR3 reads CASGDYEQYF. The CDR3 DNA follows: TGTGCCAGCGGAGACTACGAGCAGTACTTC.